This TCR beta chain was found in a study of chemoradiotherapy in HPV16-positive cancers. From germline, CDR1 is MNHEY and CDR2 SVGAGI. This CDR3 region has 13 residues. Unmatched junction bases numbered 6, after V lost 5 bases and J lost 5 bases. The protocol was immunoSEQ multiplex PCR, while the TCRdb copy is restricted to in-frame clones and leaves out a portion. The table lists some 22,000 clones, roughly 87% of them singletons, with 4.5% in the top ten. Findings of the study overall: In HPV16-positive patients, HPV-responsive T-cell expansion tracked better recurrence-free survival. Non-HPV-specific T cells did not expand in tumors during treatment, whereas candidate HPV-specific clones and E7-related motifs did.

Worth noting for this clone: Its antigen is not known.

The sequencing here drew on blood, taken from a patient who underwent chemoradiotherapy. This sequence joins TRBV6-5 and TRBJ2-7; TRBD1 agrees at 7 bases. This TCR derives from a human donor with HPV-associated anogenital cancer. The CDR3 DNA is TGTGCCAGCAGTCCGACAGGGAGACACGAGCAGTACTTC. Protein: CASSPTGRHEQYF.